A single sample is the source of the 22 T cell receptor beta chains below, sequenced in a study of glioma-infiltrating T cells after dendritic cell vaccination. The table came from immunoSEQ multiplex PCR; TCRdb's copy has only in-frame clones and leaves some out. The sample lists roughly 82,000 clones, 80% to 90% seen once, with 3.2% in the top ten. This specimen consisted of blood, obtained before dendritic cell vaccination. The origin of the receptors is a human donor with glioblastoma.

This rearrangement joins TRBV6-6 to TRBJ2-5, with D possibly being TRBD2 (6 bases). Near its end, the DNA agrees better with TRBJ2-7, so the J call may be wrong. Per the germline V gene, CDR1 is MNHNY and CDR2 is SVGAGI (reference sequence). This CDR3 is built from 15 residues. In DNA form, the CDR3 reads TGTGCCAGCAGCTCTGGGACTTTAGTTTCCTACGAGCAGTACTTC. Translation: CASSSGTLVSYEQYF.

The CDR3 region has the DNA TGTGCCTGGACCGTTGGGTTAGGGGTAGGAACTGAAGCTTTCTTT. It yields the protein CAWTVGLGVGTEAFF. This sequence joins TRBV30 and TRBJ1-1; TRBD1 is a possible D gene (5 bases). Germline values: CDR1 GTSNPN, CDR2 SVGIG (reference sequence). Trimming left V 4 bases short and J 5 bases short, with 20 bases between. The length of the CDR3 is 15 residues. The full variable domain, with the rest looked up from reference TRBV30 and TRBJ1-1, is SQTIHQWPATLVQPVGSPLSLECTVEGTSNPNLYWYRQAAGRGLQLLFYSVGIGQISSEVPQNLSASRPQDRQFILSSKKLLLSDSGFYLCAWTVGLGVGTEAFFGQGTRLTVV.

The V and J genes are TRBV15 and TRBJ1-1, with D possibly matching TRBD1 (6 bases). The CDR3 spans 18 residues. CDR1 and CDR2 from the germline V gene are LNHNV and YYDKDF (reference sequence). The V and J ends lost 3 bases and 1 base respectively, with 21 bases between them. The CDR3 DNA reads as TGTGCCACCAGCAGCTACGGAGGACGGGCAGGGGCGAACACTGAAGCTTTCTTT. This gives the protein CATSSYGGRAGANTEAFF.

The chain recombines TRBV19 with TRBJ2-3; D call uncertain. V was shortened by 2 bases and J by 1 base, with 4 bases between the two germline ends. Germline CDR1 is LNHDA and CDR2 is SQIVND (reference sequence). This CDR3 has 13 residues. The CDR3 nucleotides read TGTGCCAGTAGTATACAGGGCACAGATACGCAGTATTTT. Encoded protein: CASSIQGTDTQYF.

The V gene is TRBV30, the J gene TRBJ1-3; possible D gene TRBD1, 6 bases. Germline CDR1 reads GTSNPN; CDR2 reads SVGIG (reference sequence). Trimming pared 2 bases from V and 8 bases from J, leaving 7 bases between. The CDR3 covers 11 residues. The chain's CDR3 is CAWSPGDTIYF. The CDR3 nucleotides read TGTGCCTGGAGTCCAGGGGACACCATATATTTT. Looking up the rest from reference TRBV30 and TRBJ1-3 gives the full variable domain: SQTIHQWPATLVQPVGSPLSLECTVEGTSNPNLYWYRQAAGRGLQLLFYSVGIGQISSEVPQNLSASRPQDRQFILSSKKLLLSDSGFYLCAWSPGDTIYFGEGSWLTVV.

This clone has just one count. The gene calls are TRBV30 and TRBJ1-1; unclear D gene. V was shortened by 2 bases and J by 7 bases, with 8 bases between the two germline ends. Per the germline V gene, CDR1 is GTSNPN and CDR2 is SVGIG (reference sequence). This CDR3 comprises 11 residues. The CDR3 loop is CAWSRRVEAFF. CDR3 coding DNA: TGTGCCTGGAGTCGGAGGGTTGAAGCTTTCTTT.

The chain carries TRBV7-9 and TRBJ2-1, with TRBD1 matching 9 bases. The CDR3 loop spans 16 amino acids. The J segment lost 8 bases and the V segment lost 6 bases, leaving 14 bases of the junction unmatched. Germline V CDR1 and CDR2: SEHNR, FQNEAQ (reference sequence). The CDR3 loop is CASRLYLGQGGDEQFF. In DNA, the CDR3 is TGTGCCAGCAGACTATATTTGGGACAGGGAGGGGATGAGCAGTTCTTC.

V is TRBV25-1 and J is TRBJ2-3; D is undetermined. V lost 8 bases to trimming and J lost 2 bases, with 14 bases between them. Germline V lookup: CDR1 MGHDK, CDR2 SYGVNS. This CDR3 has 14 residues. CDR3 in amino acids: CASSKPSPTDTQYF. CDR3 sequence (DNA): TGTGCCAGCTCCAAACCGAGCCCCACAGATACGCAGTATTTT.

The chain uses TRBV5-1 and TRBJ1-2; D ambiguous. CDR1 and CDR2 from the germline V gene are SGHRS and YFSETQ. Trimming left V 0 bases short and J 4 bases short, with 10 bases between. This CDR3 has 14 amino acids. The CDR3 DNA sequence: TGCGCCAGCAGCTTGGTGGAGGGTGGCTATGGCTACACCTTC. Protein: CASSLVEGGYGYTF.

This clone was recorded only once. The chain recombines TRBV19 with TRBJ1-2; D call uncertain. Trimming removed 10 bases from V and 8 bases from J, with 11 bases in between. The length of the CDR3 is 10 residues. Germline V gives CDR1 LNHDA, CDR2 SQIVND (reference sequence). CDR3 residues: CATRGWGYTF. DNA for the CDR3: TGTGCCACCCGGGGATGGGGCTACACCTTC.

V is TRBV5-4 and J is TRBJ1-1; TRBD1 aligns across 9 bases. The V gene end was trimmed by 4 bases and the J gene end by 1 base; junction bases not matched to a gene: 5. CDR1 and CDR2 (germline): SGHNT, YYREEE (reference sequence). The CDR3 has 15 residues. The CDR3 sequence is CASSRGGQGNTEAFF. CDR3 sequence (DNA): TGTGCCAGCAGCCGGGGGGGACAGGGGAACACTGAAGCTTTCTTT.

This chain joins TRBV29-1 and TRBJ2-3; TRBD1 agrees at 10 bases. Looked up from germline, CDR1 is SQVTM and CDR2 is ANQGSEA. The CDR3 sequence is 16 residues long. V was clipped by 5 bases and J by 2 bases; unmatched bases: 10. The CDR3 nucleotides are TGCAGCGTTTTGGGGACCGGGACAGGGGCCACAGATACGCAGTATTTT. Its protein product is CSVLGTGTGATDTQYF.

Only one count was recorded for this clone. V gene TRBV5-1 combines with J gene TRBJ2-2; 7 bases map to TRBD1. This CDR3 comprises 15 residues. Germline trimming cut 4 bases from V and 4 bases from J; bases unmatched to any gene: 7. Germline V gene lookup returns CDR1 SGHRS and CDR2 YFSETQ. The CDR3 region is CASSLGTVLTGELFF. For the CDR3, the DNA is TGCGCCAGCAGCCTAGGGACAGTCCTCACCGGGGAGCTGTTTTTT.

This clone was observed a few times. The V gene is TRBV19, the J gene TRBJ1-5; 7 positions agree with TRBD1. V lost 4 bases and J lost 2; bases outside the gene matches: 8. There are 16 residues in the CDR3. Germline lookup yields CDR1 LNHDA and CDR2 SQIVND (reference sequence). The CDR3 loop reads CASSTNRGFGNQPQHF. The CDR3 DNA sequence: TGTGCCAGTAGTACTAACAGGGGATTTGGCAATCAGCCCCAGCATTTT.

The chain uses TRBV11-2 and TRBJ2-7; a possible D gene is TRBD2 (7 bases). The length of the CDR3 is 13 residues. CDR1 and CDR2 from the germline V gene are SGHAT and FQNNGV. Trimming took off 6 bases at V and 3 bases at J, with 12 bases between the two ends. CDR3 in amino acids: CASRRGGDYEQYF. The CDR3 bases are TGTGCCAGCAGAAGGGGGGGGGACTACGAGCAGTACTTC.

This chain uses TRBV4-1 with TRBJ1-2, with a tentative D call TRBD1 (5 bases). V shed 0 bases and J shed 4 bases, with 6 bases lying between them. Germline CDR1 reads MGHRA; CDR2 reads YSYEKL. This CDR3 region has 13 residues. The CDR3 DNA follows: TGCGCCAGCAGCCAAGAAAGGGGCTATGGCTACACCTTC. Protein product: CASSQERGYGYTF.

The chain links TRBV10-3 to TRBJ2-7; TRBD1 is a possible D gene (5 bases). Germline assignment: CDR1 ENHRY and CDR2 SYGVKD. This CDR3 is built from 12 residues. Trimming took off 6 bases at V and 4 bases at J, with 10 bases between the two ends. In nucleotides, the CDR3 is TGTGCCATCAGCTCGACAGATTACGAGCAGTACTTC. Translating it yields CAISSTDYEQYF.

The rearrangement links TRBV7-9 to TRBJ2-2, with a weak D call TRBD2 (6 bases). This CDR3 is 15 amino acids long. V lost 1 base to trimming and J lost 7 bases, with 13 bases between them. CDR1 SEHNR and CDR2 FQNEAQ come from the germline V gene (reference sequence). In nucleotides, the CDR3 is TGTGCCAGCAGCTTAGGACTAGTCGTTATCGGGGAGCTGTTTTTT. Protein product: CASSLGLVVIGELFF.

In its sample, this clone was seen once. The chain combines TRBV5-4 with TRBJ1-4; D is ambiguous. Germline-derived CDR1 and CDR2 are SGHNT and YYREEE (reference sequence). V shed 4 bases and J shed 8 bases, with 21 bases lying between them. The CDR3 length is 16 residues. CDR3 region: CASSPGLGGLREKLFF. DNA of the CDR3: TGTGCCAGCAGCCCGGGCCTCGGAGGTCTAAGGGAAAAACTGTTTTTT.

This clone was seen only a few times. The J gene is TRBJ2-1, the V gene TRBV11-2; TRBD2 is a possible D gene (6 bases). V was trimmed by 5 bases and J by 5 bases, leaving 19 bases between them. CDR1 and CDR2 from the germline V gene are SGHAT and FQNNGV. The CDR3 runs to 16 residues. CDR3 region: CASSPPLGSGNNEQFF. The CDR3, as DNA: TGTGCCAGCAGCCCTCCCCTAGGTAGCGGAAACAATGAGCAGTTCTTC.

V gene TRBV4-1 combines with J gene TRBJ2-3, with 11 bases matching TRBD1. After removal of 0 bases from V and 7 bases from J, the junction contained 9 bases not matched to a gene. The CDR3 extends over 17 amino acids. Germline CDR1 reads MGHRA; CDR2 reads YSYEKL. This CDR3 is CASSQDRRTGGTYTQYF. CDR3 nucleotide sequence: TGCGCCAGCAGCCAAGATAGACGGACAGGGGGCACTTATACGCAGTATTTT.

In its sample, this clone was seen a few times. The chain recombines TRBV2 with TRBJ2-7; 7 nucleotides line up with TRBD1. The CDR3 is 14 residues long. The V and J ends lost 6 bases and 3 bases, in that order; junction bases with no gene match: 8. The germline V gene has CDR1 SNHLY and CDR2 FYNNEI. The CDR3 nucleotides are TGTGCCAGCAGGGCCGGGACAGCAGACTACGAGCAGTACTTC. The encoded protein is CASRAGTADYEQYF.